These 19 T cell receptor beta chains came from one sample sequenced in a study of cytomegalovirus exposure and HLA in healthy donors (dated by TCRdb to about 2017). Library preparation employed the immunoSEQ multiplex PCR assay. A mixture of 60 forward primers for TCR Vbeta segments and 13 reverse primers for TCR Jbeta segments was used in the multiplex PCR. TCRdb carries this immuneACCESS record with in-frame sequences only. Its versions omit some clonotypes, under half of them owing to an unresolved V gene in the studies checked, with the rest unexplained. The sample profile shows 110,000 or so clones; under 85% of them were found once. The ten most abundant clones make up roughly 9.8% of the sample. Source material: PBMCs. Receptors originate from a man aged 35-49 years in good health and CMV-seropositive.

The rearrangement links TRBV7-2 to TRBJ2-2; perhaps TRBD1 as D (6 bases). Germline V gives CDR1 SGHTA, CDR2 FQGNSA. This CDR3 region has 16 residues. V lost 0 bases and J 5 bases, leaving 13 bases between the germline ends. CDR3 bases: TGTGCCAGCAGCTTAGCGGGGGCACAGGTTACCGGGGAGCTGTTTTTT. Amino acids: CASSLAGAQVTGELFF.

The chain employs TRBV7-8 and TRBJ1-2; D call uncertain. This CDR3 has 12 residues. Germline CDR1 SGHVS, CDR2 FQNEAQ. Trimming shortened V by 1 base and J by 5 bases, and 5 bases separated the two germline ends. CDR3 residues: CASSLVNYGYTF. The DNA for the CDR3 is TGTGCCAGCAGCTTAGTAAATTATGGCTACACCTTC.

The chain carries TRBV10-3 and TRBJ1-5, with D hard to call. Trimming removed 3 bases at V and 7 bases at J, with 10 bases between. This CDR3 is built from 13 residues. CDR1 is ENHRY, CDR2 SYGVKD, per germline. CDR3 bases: TGTGCCATCAGTGACCCGCCTATCCAGCCCCAGCATTTT. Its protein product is CAISDPPIQPQHF.

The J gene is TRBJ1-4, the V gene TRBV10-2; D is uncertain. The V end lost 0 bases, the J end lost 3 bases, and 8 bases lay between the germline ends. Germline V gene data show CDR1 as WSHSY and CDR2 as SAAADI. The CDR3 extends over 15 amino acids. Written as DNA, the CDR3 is TGCGCCAGCAGTGAGTCGGGCAGAGCTAATGAAAAACTGTTTTTT. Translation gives CASSESGRANEKLFF.

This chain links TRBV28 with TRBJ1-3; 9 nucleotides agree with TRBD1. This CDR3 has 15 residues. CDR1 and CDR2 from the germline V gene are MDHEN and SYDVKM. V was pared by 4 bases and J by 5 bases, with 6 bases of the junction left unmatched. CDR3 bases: TGTGCCAGCAGTTCCACAGGGGGCCTAAGAAACACCATATATTTT. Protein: CASSSTGGLRNTIYF. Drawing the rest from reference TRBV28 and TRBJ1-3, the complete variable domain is DVKVTQSSRYLVKRTGEKVFLECVQDMDHENMFWYRQDPGLGLRLIYFSYDVKMKEKGDIPEGYSVSREKKERFSLILESASTNQTSMYLCASSSTGGLRNTIYFGEGSWLTVV.

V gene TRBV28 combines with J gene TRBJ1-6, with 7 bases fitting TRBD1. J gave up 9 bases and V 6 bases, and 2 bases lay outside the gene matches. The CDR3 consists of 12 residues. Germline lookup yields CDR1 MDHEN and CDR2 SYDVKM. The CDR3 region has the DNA TGTGCCAGCAGGACAGGGAGTTCACCCCTCCACTTT. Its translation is CASRTGSSPLHF.

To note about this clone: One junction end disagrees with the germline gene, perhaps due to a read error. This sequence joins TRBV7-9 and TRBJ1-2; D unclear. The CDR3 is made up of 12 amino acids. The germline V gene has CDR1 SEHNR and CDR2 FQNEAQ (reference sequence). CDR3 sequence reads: CSSSLQSYGYTF. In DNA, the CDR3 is TGTTCCAGCAGCCTTCAGTCCTATGGCTACACCTTC.

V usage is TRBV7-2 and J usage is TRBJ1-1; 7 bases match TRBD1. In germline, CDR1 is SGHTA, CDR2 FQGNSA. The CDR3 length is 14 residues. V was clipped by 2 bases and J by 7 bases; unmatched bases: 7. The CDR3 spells CASSLLGDRLEAFF. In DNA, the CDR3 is TGTGCCAGCAGCTTACTAGGGGACAGACTTGAAGCTTTCTTT.

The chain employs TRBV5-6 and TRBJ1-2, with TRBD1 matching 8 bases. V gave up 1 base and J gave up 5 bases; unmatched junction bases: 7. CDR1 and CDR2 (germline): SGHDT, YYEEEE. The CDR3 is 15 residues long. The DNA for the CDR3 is TGTGCCAGCAGCTTGAATACCAGGGGGCTGTATGGCTACACCTTC. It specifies CASSLNTRGLYGYTF.

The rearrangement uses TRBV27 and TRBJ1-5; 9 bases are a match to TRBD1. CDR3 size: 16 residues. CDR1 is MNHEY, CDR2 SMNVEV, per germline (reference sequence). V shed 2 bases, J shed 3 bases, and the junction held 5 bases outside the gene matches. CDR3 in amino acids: CASSLTGTGFNQPQHF. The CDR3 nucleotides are TGTGCCAGCAGTTTAACCGGGACAGGGTTCAATCAGCCCCAGCATTTT.

The CDR3: CASSETGTVNEKLFF. For the CDR3, the DNA is TGCGCCAGCAGCGAGACCGGGACAGTCAATGAAAAACTGTTTTTT. J is TRBJ1-4 and V is TRBV4-1; TRBD1 matches 7 bases. Germline V gene data show CDR1 as MGHRA and CDR2 as YSYEKL. The V gene end was trimmed by 5 bases and the J gene end by 5 bases; junction bases not matched to a gene: 8. This CDR3 region has 15 residues.

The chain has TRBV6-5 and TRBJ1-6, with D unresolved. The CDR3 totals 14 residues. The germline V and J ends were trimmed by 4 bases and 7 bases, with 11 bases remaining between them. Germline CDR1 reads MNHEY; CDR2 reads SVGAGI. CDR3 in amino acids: CASSSPIENSPLHF. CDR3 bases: TGTGCCAGCAGTTCGCCCATAGAGAATTCACCCCTCCACTTT.

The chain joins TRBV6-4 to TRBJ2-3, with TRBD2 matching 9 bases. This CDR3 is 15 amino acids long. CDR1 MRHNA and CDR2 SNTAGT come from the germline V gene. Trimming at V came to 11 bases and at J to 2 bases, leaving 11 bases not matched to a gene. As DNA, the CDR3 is TGTGCCTCCGCTAGGCGGGGGGGCCTCACAGATACGCAGTATTTT. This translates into CASARRGGLTDTQYF.

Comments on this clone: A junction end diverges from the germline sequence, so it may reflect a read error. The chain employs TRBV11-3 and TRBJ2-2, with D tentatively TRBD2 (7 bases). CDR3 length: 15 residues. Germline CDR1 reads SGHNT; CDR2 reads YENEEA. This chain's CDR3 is CASSFRGAGTRELFF. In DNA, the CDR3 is TGTGCCAGCAGCTTCCGGGGGGCGGGCACCAGGGAGCTGTTTTTT.

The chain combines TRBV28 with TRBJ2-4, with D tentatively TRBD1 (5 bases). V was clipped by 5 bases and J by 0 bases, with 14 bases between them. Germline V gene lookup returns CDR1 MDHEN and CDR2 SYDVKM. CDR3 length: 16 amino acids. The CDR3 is CASSPTVRLAKNIQYF. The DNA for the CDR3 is TGTGCCAGCAGTCCGACAGTGCGACTAGCCAAAAACATTCAGTACTTC.

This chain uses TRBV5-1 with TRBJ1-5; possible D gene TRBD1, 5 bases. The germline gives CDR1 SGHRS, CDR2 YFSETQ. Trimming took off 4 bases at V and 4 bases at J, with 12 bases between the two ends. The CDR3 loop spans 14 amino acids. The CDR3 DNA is TGCGCCAGCAGCCCTGAGGACATAAATCAGCCCCAGCATTTT. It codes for CASSPEDINQPQHF.

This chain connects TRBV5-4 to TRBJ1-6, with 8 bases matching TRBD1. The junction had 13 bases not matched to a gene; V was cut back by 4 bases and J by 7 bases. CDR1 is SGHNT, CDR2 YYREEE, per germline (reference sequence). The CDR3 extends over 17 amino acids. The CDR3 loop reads CASSLELRDRQNSPLHF. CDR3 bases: TGTGCCAGCAGCCTAGAACTGCGGGACAGGCAAAATTCACCCCTCCACTTT. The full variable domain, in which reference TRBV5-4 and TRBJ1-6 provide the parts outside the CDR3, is ETGVTQSPTHLIKTRGQQVTLRCSSQSGHNTVSWYQQALGQGPQFIFQYYREEENGRGNFPPRFSGLQFPNYSSELNVNALELDDSALYLCASSLELRDRQNSPLHFGNGTRLTVT.

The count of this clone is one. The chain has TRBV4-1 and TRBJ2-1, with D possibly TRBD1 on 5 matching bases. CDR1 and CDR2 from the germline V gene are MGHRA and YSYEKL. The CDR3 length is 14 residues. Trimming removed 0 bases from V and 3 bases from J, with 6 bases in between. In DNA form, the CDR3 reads TGCGCCAGCAGCCAAGAAGGGGACTACAATGAGCAGTTCTTC. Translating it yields CASSQEGDYNEQFF.

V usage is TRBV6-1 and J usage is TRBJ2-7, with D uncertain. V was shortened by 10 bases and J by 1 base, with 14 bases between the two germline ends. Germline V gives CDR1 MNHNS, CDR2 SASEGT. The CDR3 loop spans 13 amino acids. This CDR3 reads CATAPGLSYEQYF. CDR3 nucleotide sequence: TGTGCCACCGCTCCAGGTCTGTCCTACGAGCAGTACTTC.